Below are 5 T cell receptor beta chains sequenced from a single sample in a study of CD8+ T cells in alopecia areata. Reverse transcription of extracted RNA yielded cDNA, which provided the sequencing template. Using immunoSEQ multiplex PCR, the repertoire was profiled, and TCRdb retains in-frame clones only, with some absent. The table records over 150,000 clones, around three fifths of them present only once. Indicated treatment: oral pan-JAK inhibitor, 5-10 mg twice daily. Sequenced material: CD8+ T cells sorted from blood, taken at week 24, from a patient treated with tofacitinib. These receptor sequences come from a human donor with alopecia areata.

This rearrangement joins TRBV27 to TRBJ1-4; unclear D gene. CDR1 MNHEY and CDR2 SMNVEV come from the germline V gene (reference sequence). V lost 2 bases and J 8 bases, leaving 12 bases between the germline ends. The CDR3 extends over 14 amino acids. The CDR3 DNA reads as TGTGCCAGCAGTTTAGGGCAGAATAACGAAAAACTGTTTTTT. Its translation is CASSLGQNNEKLFF.

The CDR3 loop reads CASSVWTGGNEQFF. The CDR3 nucleotides are TGTGCCAGCAGCGTGTGGACAGGGGGTAATGAGCAGTTCTTC. J is TRBJ2-1 and V is TRBV9; 10 nucleotides agree with TRBD1. CDR1 is SGDLS, CDR2 YYNGEE, per germline. This CDR3 region has 14 residues. The V and J ends lost 2 bases and 7 bases, in that order; junction bases with no gene match: 3.

The chain has TRBV7-6 and TRBJ2-1; D not certain. Per germline, CDR1 SGHVS and CDR2 FNYEAQ. Trimming left V 5 bases short and J 0 bases short, with 11 bases between. CDR3 length equals 15 residues. This chain's CDR3 is CASSQRASSYNEQFF. DNA for the CDR3: TGTGCCAGCAGCCAAAGGGCTAGCTCCTACAATGAGCAGTTCTTC.

CDR3 sequence: CASSPGTEQFYEQYF. The CDR3 DNA reads TGTGCCAGCAGTCCAGGGACAGAGCAGTTCTACGAGCAGTACTTC. This chain connects TRBV7-9 to TRBJ2-7; 7 bases map to TRBD1. J gave up 3 bases and V 6 bases, and 11 bases lay outside the gene matches. There are 15 residues in the CDR3. Germline loops: CDR1 SEHNR, CDR2 FQNEAQ (reference sequence).

The chain carries TRBV13 and TRBJ2-1; 9 bases line up with TRBD1. The CDR3 runs to 15 residues. The V and J ends lost 5 bases and 7 bases, in that order; junction bases with no gene match: 9. Germline V gene data show CDR1 as PRHDT and CDR2 as FYEKMQ (reference sequence). The CDR3 coding sequence is TGTGCCAGCAGCAGAGGACAGGGGTTTGGTAATGAGCAGTTCTTC. Translated, it gives CASSRGQGFGNEQFF.